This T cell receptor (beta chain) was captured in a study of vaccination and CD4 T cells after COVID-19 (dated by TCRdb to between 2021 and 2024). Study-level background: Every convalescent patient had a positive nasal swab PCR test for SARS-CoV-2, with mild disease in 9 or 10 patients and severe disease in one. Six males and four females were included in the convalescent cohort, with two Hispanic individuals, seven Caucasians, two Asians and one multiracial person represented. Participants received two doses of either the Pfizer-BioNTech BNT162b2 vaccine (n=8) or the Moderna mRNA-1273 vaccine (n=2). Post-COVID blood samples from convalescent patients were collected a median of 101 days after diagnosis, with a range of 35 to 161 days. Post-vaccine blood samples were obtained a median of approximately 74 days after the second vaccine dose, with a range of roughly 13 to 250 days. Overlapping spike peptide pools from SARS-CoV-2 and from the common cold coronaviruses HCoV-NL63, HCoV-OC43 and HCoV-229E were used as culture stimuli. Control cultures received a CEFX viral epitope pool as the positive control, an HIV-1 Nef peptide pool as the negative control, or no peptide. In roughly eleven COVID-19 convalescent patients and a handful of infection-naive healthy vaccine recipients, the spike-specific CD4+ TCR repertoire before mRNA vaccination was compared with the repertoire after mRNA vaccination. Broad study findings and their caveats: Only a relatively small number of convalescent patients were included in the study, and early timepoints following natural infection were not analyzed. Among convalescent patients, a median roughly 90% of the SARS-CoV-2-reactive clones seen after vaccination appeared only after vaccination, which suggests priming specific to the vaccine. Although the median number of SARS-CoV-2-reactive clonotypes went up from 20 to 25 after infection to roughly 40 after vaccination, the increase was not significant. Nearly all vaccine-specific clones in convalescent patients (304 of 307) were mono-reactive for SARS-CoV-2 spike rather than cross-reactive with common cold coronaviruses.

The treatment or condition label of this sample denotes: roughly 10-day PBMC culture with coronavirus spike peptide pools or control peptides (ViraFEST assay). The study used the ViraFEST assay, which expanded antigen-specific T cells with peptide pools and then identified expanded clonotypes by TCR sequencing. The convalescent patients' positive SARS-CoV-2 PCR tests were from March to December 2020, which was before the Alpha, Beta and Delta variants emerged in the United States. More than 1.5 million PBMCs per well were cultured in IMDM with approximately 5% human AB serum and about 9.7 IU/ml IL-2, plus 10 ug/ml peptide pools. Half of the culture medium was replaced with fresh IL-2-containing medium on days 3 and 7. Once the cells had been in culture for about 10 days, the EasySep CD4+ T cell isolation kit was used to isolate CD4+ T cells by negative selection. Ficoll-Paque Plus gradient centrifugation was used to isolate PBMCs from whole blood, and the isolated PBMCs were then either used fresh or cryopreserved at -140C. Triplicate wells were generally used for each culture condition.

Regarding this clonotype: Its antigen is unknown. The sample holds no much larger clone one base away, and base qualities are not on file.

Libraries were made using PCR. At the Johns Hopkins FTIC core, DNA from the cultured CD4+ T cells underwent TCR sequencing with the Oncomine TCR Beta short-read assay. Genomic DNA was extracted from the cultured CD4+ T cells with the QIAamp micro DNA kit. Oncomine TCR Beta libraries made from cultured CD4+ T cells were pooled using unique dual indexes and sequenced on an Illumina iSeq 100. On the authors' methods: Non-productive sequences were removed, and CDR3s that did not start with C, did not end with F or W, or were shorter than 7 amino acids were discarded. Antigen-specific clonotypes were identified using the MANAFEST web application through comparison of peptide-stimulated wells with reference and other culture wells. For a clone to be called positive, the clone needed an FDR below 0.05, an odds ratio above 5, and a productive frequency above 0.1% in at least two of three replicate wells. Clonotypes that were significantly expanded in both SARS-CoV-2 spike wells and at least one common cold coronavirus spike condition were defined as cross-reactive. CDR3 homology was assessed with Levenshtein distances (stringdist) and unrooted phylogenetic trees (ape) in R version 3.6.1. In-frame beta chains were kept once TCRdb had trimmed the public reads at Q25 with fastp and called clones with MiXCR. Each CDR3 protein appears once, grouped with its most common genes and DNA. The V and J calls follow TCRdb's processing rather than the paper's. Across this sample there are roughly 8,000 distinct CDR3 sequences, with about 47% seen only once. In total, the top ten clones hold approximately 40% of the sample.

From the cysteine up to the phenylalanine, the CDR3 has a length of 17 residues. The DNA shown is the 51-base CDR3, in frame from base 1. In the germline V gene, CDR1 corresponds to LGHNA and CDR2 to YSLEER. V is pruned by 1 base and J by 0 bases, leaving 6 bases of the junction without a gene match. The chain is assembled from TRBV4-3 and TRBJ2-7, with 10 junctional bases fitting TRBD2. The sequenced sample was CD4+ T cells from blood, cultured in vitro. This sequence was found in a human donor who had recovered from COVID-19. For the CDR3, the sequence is CASSQGAGTSASYEQYF. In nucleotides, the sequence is TGCGCCAGCAGCCAAGGTGCCGGGACTAGCGCCTCCTACGAGCAGTACTTC.